This T cell receptor (beta chain) was captured by sequencing in a study of blood T cell repertoires in COVID-19. For the study at large: The United States, Italy and Spain were the sources of the acute and convalescent COVID-19 samples. PBMCs, B-cell-depleted T cells, or T cells were the source of the cDNA or gDNA that made up the material.

Authors' analysis steps: Reference gene primer amplification gave estimated nucleated cell counts. Data came from immunoSEQ multiplex PCR; TCRdb stores just in-frame clones and leaves some out. The V and J calls and clone size were taken over from that table, and D and trimming were inferred from the DNA. The table has 270,000 or so clones, about 91% seen once. CDR3 length: 11 amino acids. Trimming pared 5 bases from V and 11 bases from J, leaving 13 bases between. Per the germline V gene, CDR1 is SGHNT and CDR2 is YYREEE (reference sequence). V is TRBV5-4 and J is TRBJ1-1; the D gene is possibly TRBD1 (6 bases). Material: peripheral blood. The source is a woman aged 40 to 50 who had recovered from COVID-19. The CDR3 nucleotides are TGTGCCAGCAGTAAACAGGGAATGGCTTTCTTT. Protein product: CASSKQGMAFF.